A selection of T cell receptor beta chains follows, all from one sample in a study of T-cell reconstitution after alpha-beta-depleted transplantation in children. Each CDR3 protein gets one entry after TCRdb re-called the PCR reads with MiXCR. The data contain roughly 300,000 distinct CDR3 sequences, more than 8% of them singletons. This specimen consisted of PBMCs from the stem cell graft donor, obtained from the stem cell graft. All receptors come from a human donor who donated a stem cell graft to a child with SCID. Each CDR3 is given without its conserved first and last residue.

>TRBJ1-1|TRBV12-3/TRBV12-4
ASSPWGGNTEAF
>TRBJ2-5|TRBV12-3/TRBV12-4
ASTLGTPLAGGAAQY
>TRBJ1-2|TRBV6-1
ASRMAGSYGYT
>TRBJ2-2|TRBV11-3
ASSPLAGPNTGELF
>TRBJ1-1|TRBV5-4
ASSSDREAF
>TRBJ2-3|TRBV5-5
ASRPSGTASTDTQY
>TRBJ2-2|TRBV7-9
ASSFGVTGELF
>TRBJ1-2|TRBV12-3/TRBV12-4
ASSLERRGYT
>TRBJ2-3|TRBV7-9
ASSTQTEPEDTQY
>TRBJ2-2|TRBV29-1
SVSVGQAGNGELF
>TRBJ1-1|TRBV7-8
ASSLAHGKSNTEAF
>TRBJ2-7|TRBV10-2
ASSIGSYEQY
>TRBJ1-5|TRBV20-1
SASQALSQPQH
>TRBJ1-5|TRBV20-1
SASRTGEQPQH
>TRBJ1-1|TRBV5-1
ASSLETGPNTEAF
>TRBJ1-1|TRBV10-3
AISEAGQGNTEAF
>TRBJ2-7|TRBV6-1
ASSVGPGGTYEQY
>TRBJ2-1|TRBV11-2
ASSSGEGRFDEQF
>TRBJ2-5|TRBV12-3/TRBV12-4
ASSPGTHETQY
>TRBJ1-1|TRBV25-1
ASRRGSRTEAF
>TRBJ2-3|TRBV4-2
ASSQVGSEDTQY
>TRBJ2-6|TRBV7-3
ASSLNLGGAGANVLT
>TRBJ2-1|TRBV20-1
SAPGTSGGAGNEQF
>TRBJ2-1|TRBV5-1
ASRQGQGQYNEQF
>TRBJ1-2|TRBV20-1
SAPDRGASNYGYT
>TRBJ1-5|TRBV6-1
ASSAGTGVGNQPQH
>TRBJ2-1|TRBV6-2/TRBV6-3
ASRLPNGNEQF
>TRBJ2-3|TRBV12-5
ASGLGGVLTDTQY
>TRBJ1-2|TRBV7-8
ASSLQNYGYT
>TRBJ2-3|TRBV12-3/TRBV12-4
ASSLMAGTSTDTQY
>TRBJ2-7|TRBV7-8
ASSLGVRYEQY
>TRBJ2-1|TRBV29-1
SVDRQDSEQF
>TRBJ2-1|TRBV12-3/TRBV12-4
ASSLDRMDEQF
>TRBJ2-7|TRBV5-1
ASSGGLAGDSYEQY
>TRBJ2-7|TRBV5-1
ASSSRQGKNDEQY
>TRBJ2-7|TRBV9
ASSVSPAGGNEQY
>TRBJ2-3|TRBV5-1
ASSLWAGNTDTQY
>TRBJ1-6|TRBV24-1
ATSDGGQSVKVTYNSPLH
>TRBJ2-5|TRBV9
ASSVGGASGARGETQY
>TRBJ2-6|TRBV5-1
ASSLAGTGGETGANVLT
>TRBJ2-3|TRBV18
ASSRQGDTQY
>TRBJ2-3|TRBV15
ATSRDPLDGGRTQY
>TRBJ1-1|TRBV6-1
ASSGLEGASRAF
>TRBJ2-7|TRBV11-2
ASSERIYEQY
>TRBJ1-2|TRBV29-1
SVDEVQALNYGYT
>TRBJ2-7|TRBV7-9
ASSFGQGGDEQY
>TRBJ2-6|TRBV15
ATSREGQSGANVLT
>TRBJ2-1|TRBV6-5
ASSSTYNEQF
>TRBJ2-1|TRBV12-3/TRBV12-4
ASSSPPVNEQF
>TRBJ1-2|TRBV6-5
ASSYSIGQTYGYT
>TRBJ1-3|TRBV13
ASNSYTGNTIY